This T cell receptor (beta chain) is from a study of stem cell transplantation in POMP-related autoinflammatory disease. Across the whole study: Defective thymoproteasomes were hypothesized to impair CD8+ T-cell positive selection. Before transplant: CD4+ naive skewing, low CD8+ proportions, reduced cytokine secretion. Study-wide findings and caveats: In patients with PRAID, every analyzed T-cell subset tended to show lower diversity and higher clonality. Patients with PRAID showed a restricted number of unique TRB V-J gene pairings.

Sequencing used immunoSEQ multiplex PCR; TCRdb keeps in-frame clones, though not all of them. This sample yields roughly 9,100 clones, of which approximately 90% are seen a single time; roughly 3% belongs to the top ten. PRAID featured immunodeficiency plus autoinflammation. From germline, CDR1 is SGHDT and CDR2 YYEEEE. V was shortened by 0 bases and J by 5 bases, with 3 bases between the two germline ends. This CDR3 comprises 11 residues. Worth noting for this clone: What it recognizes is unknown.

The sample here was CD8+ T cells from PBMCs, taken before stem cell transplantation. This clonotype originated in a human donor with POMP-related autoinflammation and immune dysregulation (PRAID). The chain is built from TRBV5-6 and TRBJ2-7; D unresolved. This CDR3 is CASSLGHEQYF. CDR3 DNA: TGTGCCAGCAGCTTGGGACACGAGCAGTACTTC.